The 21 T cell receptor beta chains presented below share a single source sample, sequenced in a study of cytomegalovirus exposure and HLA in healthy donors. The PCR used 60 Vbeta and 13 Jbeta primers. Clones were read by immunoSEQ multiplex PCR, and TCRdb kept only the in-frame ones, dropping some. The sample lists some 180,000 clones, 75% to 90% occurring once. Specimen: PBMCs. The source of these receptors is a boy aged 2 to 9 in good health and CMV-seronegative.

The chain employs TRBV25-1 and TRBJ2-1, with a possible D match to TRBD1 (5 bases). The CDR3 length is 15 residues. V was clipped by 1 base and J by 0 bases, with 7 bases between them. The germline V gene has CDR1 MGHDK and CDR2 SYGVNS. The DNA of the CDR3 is TGTGCCAGCAGTGAATTAGACAGCTCCTACAATGAGCAGTTCTTC. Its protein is CASSELDSSYNEQFF.

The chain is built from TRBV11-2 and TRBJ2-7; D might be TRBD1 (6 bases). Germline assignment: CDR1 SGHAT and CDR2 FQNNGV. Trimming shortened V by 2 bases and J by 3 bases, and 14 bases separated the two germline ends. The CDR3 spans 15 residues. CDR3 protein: CASSLNGTLNYEQYF. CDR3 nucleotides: TGTGCCAGCAGCTTAAACGGGACACTCAACTACGAGCAGTACTTC. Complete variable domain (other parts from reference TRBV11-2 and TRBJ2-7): EAGVAQSPRYKIIEKRQSVAFWCNPISGHATLYWYQQILGQGPKLLIQFQNNGVVDDSQLPKDRFSAERLKGVDSTLKIQPAKLEDSAVYLCASSLNGTLNYEQYFGPGTRLTVT.

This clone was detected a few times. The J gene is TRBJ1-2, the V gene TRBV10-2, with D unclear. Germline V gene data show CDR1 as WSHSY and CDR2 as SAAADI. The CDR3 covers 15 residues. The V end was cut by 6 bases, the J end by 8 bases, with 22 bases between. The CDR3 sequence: CASSEPTRRSGGYTF. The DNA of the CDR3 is TGCGCCAGCAGCGAGCCCACACGACGCTCGGGAGGCTACACCTTC.

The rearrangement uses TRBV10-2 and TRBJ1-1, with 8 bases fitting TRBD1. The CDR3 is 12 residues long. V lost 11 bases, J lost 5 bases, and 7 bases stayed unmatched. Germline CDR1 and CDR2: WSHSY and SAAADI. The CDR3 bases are TGCGCCTCTGGACAGGGAGGAACTGAAGCTTTCTTT. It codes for CASGQGGTEAFF.

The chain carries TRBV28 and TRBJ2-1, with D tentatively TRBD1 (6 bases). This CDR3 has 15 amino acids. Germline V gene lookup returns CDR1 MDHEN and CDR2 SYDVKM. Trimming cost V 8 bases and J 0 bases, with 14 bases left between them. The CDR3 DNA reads TGTGCCAGCCGTCAGGGGTGGACCTCCTACAATGAGCAGTTCTTC. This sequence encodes CASRQGWTSYNEQFF.

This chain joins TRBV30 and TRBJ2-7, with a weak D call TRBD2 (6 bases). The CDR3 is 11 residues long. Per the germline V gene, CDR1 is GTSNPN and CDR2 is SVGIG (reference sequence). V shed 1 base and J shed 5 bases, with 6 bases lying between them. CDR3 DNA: TGTGCCTGGAGTGCGGGGGACGAGCAGTACTTC. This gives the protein CAWSAGDEQYF. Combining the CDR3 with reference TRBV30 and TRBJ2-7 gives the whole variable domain SQTIHQWPATLVQPVGSPLSLECTVEGTSNPNLYWYRQAAGRGLQLLFYSVGIGQISSEVPQNLSASRPQDRQFILSSKKLLLSDSGFYLCAWSAGDEQYFGPGTRLTVT.

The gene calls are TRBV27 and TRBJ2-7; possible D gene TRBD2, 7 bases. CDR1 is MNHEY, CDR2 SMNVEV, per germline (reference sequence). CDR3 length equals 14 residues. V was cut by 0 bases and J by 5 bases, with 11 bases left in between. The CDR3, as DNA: TGTGCCAGCAGTTTATCGACGGGGGGCGACGAGCAGTACTTC. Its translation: CASSLSTGGDEQYF.

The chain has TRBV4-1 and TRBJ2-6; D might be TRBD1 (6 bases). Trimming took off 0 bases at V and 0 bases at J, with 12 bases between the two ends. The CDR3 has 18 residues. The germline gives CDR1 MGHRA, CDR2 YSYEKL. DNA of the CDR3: TGCGCCAGCAGCCAAGAATGGGGGACACTCTCTGGGGCCAACGTCCTGACTTTC. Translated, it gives CASSQEWGTLSGANVLTF.

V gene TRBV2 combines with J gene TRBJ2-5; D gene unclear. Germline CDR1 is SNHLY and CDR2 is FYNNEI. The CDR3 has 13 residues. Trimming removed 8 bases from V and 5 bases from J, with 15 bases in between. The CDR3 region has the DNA TGTGCCAGCTCCCCGGCTAGTTCGGAGACCCAGTACTTC. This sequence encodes CASSPASSETQYF.

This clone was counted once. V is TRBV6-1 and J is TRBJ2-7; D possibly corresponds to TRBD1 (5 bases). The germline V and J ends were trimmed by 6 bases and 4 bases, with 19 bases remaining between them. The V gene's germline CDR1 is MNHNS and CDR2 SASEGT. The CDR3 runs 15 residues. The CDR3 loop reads CASRPRQGLLYEQYF. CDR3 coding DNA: TGTGCCAGCAGACCAAGGCAGGGTCTCTTGTACGAGCAGTACTTC.

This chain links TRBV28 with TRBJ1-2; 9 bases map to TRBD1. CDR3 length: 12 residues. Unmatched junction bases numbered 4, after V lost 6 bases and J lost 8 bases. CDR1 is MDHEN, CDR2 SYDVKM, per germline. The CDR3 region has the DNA TGTGCCAGCAGGACCGGGACAGGGGGCTACACCTTC. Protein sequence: CASRTGTGGYTF.

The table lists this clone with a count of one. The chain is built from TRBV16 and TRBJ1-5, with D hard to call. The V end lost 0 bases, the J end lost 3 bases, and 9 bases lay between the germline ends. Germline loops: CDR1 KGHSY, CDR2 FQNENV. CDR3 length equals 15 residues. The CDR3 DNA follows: TGTGCCAGCAGCCAATCGGGCAGCCTCAATCAGCCCCAGCATTTT. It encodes CASSQSGSLNQPQHF.

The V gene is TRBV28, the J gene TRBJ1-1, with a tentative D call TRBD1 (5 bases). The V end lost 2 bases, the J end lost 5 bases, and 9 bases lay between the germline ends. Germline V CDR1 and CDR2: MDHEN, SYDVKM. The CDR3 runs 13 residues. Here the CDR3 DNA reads TGTGCCAGCAGTTTACTAGGGGCAACTGAAGCTTTCTTT. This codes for CASSLLGATEAFF.

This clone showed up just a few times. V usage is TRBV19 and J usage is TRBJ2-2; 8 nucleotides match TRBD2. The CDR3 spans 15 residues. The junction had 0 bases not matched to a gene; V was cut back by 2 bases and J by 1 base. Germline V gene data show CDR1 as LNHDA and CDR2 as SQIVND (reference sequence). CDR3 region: CASSILAGNTGELFF. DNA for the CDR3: TGTGCCAGTAGTATACTAGCGGGGAACACCGGGGAGCTGTTTTTT.

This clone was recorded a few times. The CDR3 spells CASRPSTGGNAFF. Here the CDR3 DNA reads TGTGCCAGCCGACCGTCGACAGGGGGTAACGCTTTCTTT. The chain links TRBV6-5 to TRBJ1-1; 9 bases line up with TRBD1. The germline V gene encodes CDR1 MNHEY and CDR2 SVGAGI. V shed 8 bases, J shed 11 bases, and the junction held 12 bases outside the gene matches. The CDR3 spans 13 residues.

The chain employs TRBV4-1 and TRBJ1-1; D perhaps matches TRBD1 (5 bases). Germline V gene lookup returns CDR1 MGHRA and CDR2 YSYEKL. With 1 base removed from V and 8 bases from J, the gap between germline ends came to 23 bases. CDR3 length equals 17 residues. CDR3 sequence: CASSQARGEGIGSEAFF. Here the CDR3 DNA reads TGCGCCAGCAGCCAAGCAAGAGGGGAGGGAATCGGGTCCGAAGCTTTCTTT.

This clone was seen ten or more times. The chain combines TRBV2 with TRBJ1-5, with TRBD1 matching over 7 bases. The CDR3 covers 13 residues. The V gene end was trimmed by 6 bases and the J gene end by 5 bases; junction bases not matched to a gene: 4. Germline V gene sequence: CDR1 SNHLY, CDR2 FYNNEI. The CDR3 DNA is TGTGCCAGCAGAAAGGGGGCGTATCAGCCCCAGCATTTT. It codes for CASRKGAYQPQHF.

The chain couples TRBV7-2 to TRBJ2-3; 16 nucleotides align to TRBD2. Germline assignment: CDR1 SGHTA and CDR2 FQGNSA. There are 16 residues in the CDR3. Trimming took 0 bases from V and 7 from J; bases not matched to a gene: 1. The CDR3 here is CASSLAGLAGGHTQYF. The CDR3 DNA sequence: TGTGCCAGCAGCTTAGCGGGACTAGCGGGGGGGCATACGCAGTATTTT.

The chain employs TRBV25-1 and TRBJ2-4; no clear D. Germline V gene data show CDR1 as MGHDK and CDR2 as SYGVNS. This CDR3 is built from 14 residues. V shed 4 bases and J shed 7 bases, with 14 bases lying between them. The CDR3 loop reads CASSGVSGPNIQYF. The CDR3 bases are TGTGCCAGCAGTGGGGTGAGTGGGCCTAACATTCAGTACTTC.

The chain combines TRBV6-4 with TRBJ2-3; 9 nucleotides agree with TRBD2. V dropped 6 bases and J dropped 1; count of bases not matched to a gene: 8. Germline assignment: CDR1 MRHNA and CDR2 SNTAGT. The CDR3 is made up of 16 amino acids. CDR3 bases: TGTGCCAGCAGCTATAGCGGGAGAGGGGGCACAGATACGCAGTATTTT. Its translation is CASSYSGRGGTDTQYF.

The chain's CDR3 is CASSEGRGHQPQHF. CDR3 in DNA: TGTGCCAGCAGTGAGGGCAGGGGGCATCAGCCCCAGCATTTT. The V call is TRBV2, the J call TRBJ1-5; 8 nucleotides line up with TRBD1. Trimming at V came to 3 bases and at J to 5 bases, leaving 3 bases not matched to a gene. Germline V lookup: CDR1 SNHLY, CDR2 FYNNEI. CDR3 length: 14 residues.